This is a list of T cell receptor beta chains from one sample in a study of T-cell reconstitution after alpha-beta-depleted transplantation in children. MiXCR, run by TCRdb on the PCR reads, gives a single entry per CDR3 protein. The profile shows 500,000 to 650,000 distinct CDR3 sequences, under 15% of them singletons. Sequenced material: PBMCs, mostly from graft donor cells, taken 360 days after TCRalphabeta/CD19-depleted stem cell transplant. The receptors shown here come from a male patient between 10 and 17 years old who had a stem cell transplant for acute myeloid leukemia, so the T cells may come from the graft donor. Each CDR3 is given with its conserved first and last residue. D genes are given only for firm matches. Clone size is not always given. Where it is, it says once, few, many or a class for expanded clones.

size	V	J	D	DNA	CDR3
few	TRBV6-2/TRBV6-3	TRBJ2-1	-	TGTGCCAGCAGTTACGTGGGGGGCTGGTATAATGAGCAGTTCTTC	CASSYVGGWYNEQFF
few	TRBV10-3	TRBJ2-1	TRBD1	TGTGCCATCAGTGAGTCGAGGCAGGGGGTACACAATGAGCAGTTCTTC	CAISESRQGVHNEQFF
-	TRBV7-3	TRBJ2-3	TRBD2	TGTGCCAGCAGCTTATTTGGTAGCGGGAGAACAGATACGCAGTATTTT	CASSLFGSGRTDTQYF
-	TRBV10-3	TRBJ1-2	TRBD1	TGTGCCATCAGTGGGGGACAGGGAGTCTATGGCTACACCTTC	CAISGGQGVYGYTF
-	TRBV27	TRBJ2-7	-	TGTGCCAGCAGTTTAATCGACAAGGGTTACTACGAGCAGTACTTC	CASSLIDKGYYEQYF
-	TRBV7-3	TRBJ2-4	-	TGTGCCAGCAGCTTAATGGGAGGAAACATTCAGTACTTC	CASSLMGGNIQYF
many	TRBV20-1	TRBJ2-1	-	TGCAGTGCCTATATACAGGGCTTTCAAGGCTACAATGAGCAGTTCTTC	CSAYIQGFQGYNEQFF
-	TRBV12-5	TRBJ2-7	-	TGTGCTAGTGGTTTGAGCTTTCGGGGGCGCAACGAGCAGTACTTC	CASGLSFRGRNEQYF
many	TRBV28	TRBJ2-7	-	TGTGCCAGCAGTTTATGGCAGCCAAGCTCCTACGAGCAGTACTTC	CASSLWQPSSYEQYF
few	TRBV29-1	TRBJ1-1	-	TGCAGCGTTGAATTGGGGAGGAGGAACACTGAAGCTTTCTTT	CSVELGRRNTEAFF
-	TRBV20-1	TRBJ2-3	TRBD2	TGCAGCGCTAGAGAACTAGCGGGAGAACTCTCCCCGGATACGCAGTATTTT	CSARELAGELSPDTQYF
-	TRBV11-2	TRBJ2-1	TRBD1	TGTGCCAGCAGCCTTCTAGACAGGGGGCACTCCTACAATGAGCAGTTCTTC	CASSLLDRGHSYNEQFF
few	TRBV15	TRBJ2-1	TRBD2	TGTGCCACCAGCAGAGATGGGTCTAGCGGATACAATGAGCAGTTCTTC	CATSRDGSSGYNEQFF
-	TRBV15	TRBJ1-1	TRBD1	TGTGCCACCAGCAGAGAATCGACCCCGGGACAGATGAACACTGAAGCTTTCTTT	CATSRESTPGQMNTEAFF
few	TRBV6-6	TRBJ1-1	-	TGTGCCAGCAGTTACTCCGCAGTTGAAGCTTTCTTT	CASSYSAVEAFF
-	TRBV4-2	TRBJ2-4	TRBD2	TGTGCCAGCAGCCAAGCGTCCCTAGCGGGAGGGAACATTCAGTACTTC	CASSQASLAGGNIQYF
few	TRBV19	TRBJ2-3	-	TGTGCCAGTAAGGACCTCACAGATACGCAGTATTTT	CASKDLTDTQYF
few	TRBV7-6	TRBJ2-3	-	TGTGCCAGCAGCTTAGCGGACCCACGCACAGATACGCAGTATTTT	CASSLADPRTDTQYF
many	TRBV28	TRBJ2-3	-	TGTGCCAGCAGTTTCGCAGGGAGGACAGATACGCAGTATTTT	CASSFAGRTDTQYF
many	TRBV20-1	TRBJ2-3	-	TGCAGTGCTAGTATGTCTAGCAGTAGCACAGATACGCAGTATTTT	CSASMSSSSTDTQYF
-	TRBV29-1	TRBJ2-6	-	TGCAGCGTTACCGGGACCGCTATTGGGGCCAACGTCCTGACTTTC	CSVTGTAIGANVLTF
few	TRBV29-1	TRBJ2-3	-	TGCAGCGTTGAAGATCTCGAGAGCTCTATTACAGATACGCAGTATTTT	CSVEDLESSITDTQYF
many	TRBV29-1	TRBJ2-7	-	TGCAGCGTTGGTCAGGCCTACGAGCAGTACTTC	CSVGQAYEQYF
many	TRBV7-2	TRBJ2-1	TRBD2	TGTGCCAGCAGCTTAGGGGGAGGGGTGACCAATGAGCAGTTCTTC	CASSLGGGVTNEQFF
few	TRBV20-1	TRBJ2-7	TRBD2	TGCAGTGCTAGAGATCTCCCTGGAAGGCGGGAGCCCTACGAGCAGTACTTC	CSARDLPGRREPYEQYF
few	TRBV12-3/TRBV12-4	TRBJ2-7	TRBD2	TGTGCCAGCAGTCTAGCGGGAGTCCAACACCCCTACGAGCAGTACTTC	CASSLAGVQHPYEQYF
-	TRBV5-1	TRBJ2-5	TRBD2	TGCGCCAGCAGCTCGGGACTAGCGGGACCCAAATTCATCCAAGAGACCCAGTACTTC	CASSSGLAGPKFIQETQYF
-	TRBV7-2	TRBJ2-2	-	TGTGCCAGCAGCTTAGCCATCATGGAGGCTGGGGAGCTGTTTTTT	CASSLAIMEAGELFF
-	TRBV12-3/TRBV12-4	TRBJ2-7	TRBD2	TGTGCCAGCAGTCTCGACATAGGACTAGCGGGAGATGGCGAGCAGTACTTC	CASSLDIGLAGDGEQYF
-	TRBV5-1	TRBJ2-6	TRBD1	TGCGCCAGCAGCTTGGTACGGACAGGGGTAACTGGGGCCAACGTCCTGACTTTC	CASSLVRTGVTGANVLTF
-	TRBV10-3	TRBJ2-1	-	TGTGCCATCAGTGATTACAGGGAGTACAATGAGCAGTTCTTC	CAISDYREYNEQFF
many	TRBV11-3	TRBJ2-1	-	TGTGCCAGCAGGCTATTAAGGAGGGCCTTGCGCAATGAGCAGTTCTTC	CASRLLRRALRNEQFF
many	TRBV20-1	TRBJ2-5	-	TGCAGTGCTAGTTCCAGGCGACGCTTCGAAGAGACCCAGTACTTC	CSASSRRRFEETQYF
-	TRBV20-1	TRBJ2-1	-	TGCAGTGCTGGGTGGGATCGGGGTAGGAATGAGCAGTTCTTC	CSAGWDRGRNEQFF
few	TRBV7-8	TRBJ1-2	-	TGTGCCAGCAGCTTAGCTCTGGGGGAGCGTTTTAACTATGGCTACACCTTC	CASSLALGERFNYGYTF
-	TRBV19	TRBJ2-1	-	TGTGCCAGTAGCCCATGGGGAGGAAAAAGCTCCTACAATGAGCAGTTCTTC	CASSPWGGKSSYNEQFF
-	TRBV5-1	TRBJ2-7	-	TGCGCCAGCAGCTTATCGCCGGGACTGGGCTACGAGCAGTACTTC	CASSLSPGLGYEQYF
many	TRBV14	TRBJ2-1	-	TGTGCCAGCAGCGGTAGCGGCCATGAGCAGTTCTTC	CASSGSGHEQFF
many	TRBV6-6	TRBJ1-1	-	TGTGCCAGCAGAATCGGGACATCTGAAGCTTTCTTT	CASRIGTSEAFF
-	TRBV7-9	TRBJ2-1	-	TGTGCCAGCAGCTTAGTAGGGTGGGGGGCGGTGGCGCCTAGCTCCTACAATGAGCAGTTCTTC	CASSLVGWGAVAPSSYNEQFF
-	TRBV7-8	TRBJ2-2	-	TGTGCCAGCAGCTTAGGGACGTGGGAGTCGGACACCGGGGAGCTGTTTTTT	CASSLGTWESDTGELFF
few	TRBV3-1	TRBJ2-2	-	TGTGCCAGCAGCCTCTCCGACGGAGGCGCCGGGGAGCTGTTTTTT	CASSLSDGGAGELFF
-	TRBV7-9	TRBJ2-7	-	TGTGCCAGCCGGACAGCTAGTAAGTACGAGCAGTACTTC	CASRTASKYEQYF
few	TRBV20-1	TRBJ2-1	-	TGCAGTGCCCCCAACCGGGACTTCTACAATGAGCAGTTCTTC	CSAPNRDFYNEQFF
few	TRBV5-1	TRBJ2-3	TRBD2	TGCGCCAGCAGCGGGACTAGCGGGAGGGCAACAGATACGCAGTATTTT	CASSGTSGRATDTQYF
many	TRBV5-1	TRBJ2-2	-	TGCGCCAGCAGCTTGGGGGTAGATCGGCTTCCGGGGGAGCTGTTTTTT	CASSLGVDRLPGELFF
-	TRBV20-1	TRBJ2-1	TRBD2	TGCTGTGCTAGAGATCATAAAGCGCGGGAGGACTACAATGAGCAGTTCTTC	CCARDHKAREDYNEQFF
few	TRBV20-1	TRBJ2-1	-	TGCAGTGCCCTGACCCCTTCCTCCTACAATGAGCAGTTCTTC	CSALTPSSYNEQFF
many	TRBV28	TRBJ2-2	TRBD2	TGTGCCAGCAGTTTTCGGACTAGCGAGAACACCGGGGAGCTGTTTTTT	CASSFRTSENTGELFF
many	TRBV15	TRBJ2-7	-	TGTGCCACCAGCAGAGGGCGACAAGGTTTTGGGGGGCAGTACTTC	CATSRGRQGFGGQYF
many	TRBV10-3	TRBJ1-1	TRBD1	TGTGCCATCAGCACCGGGACAGGGATTGGCACTGAAGCTTTCTTT	CAISTGTGIGTEAFF
many	TRBV20-1	TRBJ2-3	-	TGCAGTGCCCGACGTCGGGGAACTAGCACAGATACGCAGTATTTT	CSARRRGTSTDTQYF
few	TRBV4-3	TRBJ2-1	-	TGCGCCAGCAGCCAAGAGACTGTGGGTGAGCAGTTCTTC	CASSQETVGEQFF
many	TRBV29-1	TRBJ2-3	TRBD2	TGCAGCGTTCGGGTAGCGGGAGGTCTCACAGATACGCAGTATTTT	CSVRVAGGLTDTQYF
few	TRBV7-8	TRBJ2-5	-	TGTGCCAGCAGCTACCGGGACCGTAAACAAGAGACCCAGTACTTC	CASSYRDRKQETQYF